These T cell receptor beta chains were read from a single sample in a study of blood T cell repertoires in COVID-19. This table comes from immunoSEQ multiplex PCR, and its TCRdb copy is limited to in-frame clones, with some not included. The data contain around 43,000 clones, 70% to 90% of them seen just once; the ten biggest clones take up about 6.1%. Material: peripheral blood. These receptor sequences come from a human donor in a cohort sampled during active COVID-19. Each CDR3 is given with its conserved first and last residue. A D gene is named only where the DNA matches it firmly. Some rows mark clone size as missing; the rest say once, few, many or name a class of expanded clone.

v_call: TRBV25-1
d_call: TRBD1
j_call: TRBJ1-3
clone_size: -
cdr3_aa: CASRNLPGQGDGNTIYF
cdr3_nt: TGTGCCAGCAGGAACCTTCCGGGACAGGGCGACGGAAACACCATATATTTT

v_call: TRBV5-1
d_call: TRBD2
j_call: TRBJ2-1
clone_size: -
cdr3_aa: CASRGTSMYNEQFF
cdr3_nt: TGCGCCAGCAGGGGGACTAGCATGTACAATGAGCAGTTCTTC

v_call: TRBV30
d_call: -
j_call: TRBJ1-2
clone_size: -
cdr3_aa: CAWGQGANTF
cdr3_nt: -

v_call: TRBV2
d_call: -
j_call: TRBJ1-2
clone_size: few
cdr3_aa: CASSPHRGGHYGYTF
cdr3_nt: TGTGCCAGCAGCCCCCATCGGGGGGGGCACTATGGCTACACCTTC

v_call: TRBV24-1
d_call: -
j_call: TRBJ2-1
clone_size: -
cdr3_aa: CATSVSGSYNEQFF
cdr3_nt: TGTGCCACCAGTGTTTCGGGCTCCTACAATGAGCAGTTCTTC

v_call: TRBV5-6
d_call: -
j_call: TRBJ1-5
clone_size: few
cdr3_aa: CASSFGRFNQPQHF
cdr3_nt: TGTGCCAGCAGCTTCGGCAGGTTCAATCAGCCCCAGCATTTT

v_call: TRBV5-4
d_call: TRBD1
j_call: TRBJ2-1
clone_size: few
cdr3_aa: CASSSWTGDDEQFF
cdr3_nt: TGTGCCAGCAGCTCCTGGACAGGGGACGATGAGCAGTTCTTC

v_call: TRBV3-1/TRBV3-2
d_call: -
j_call: TRBJ2-7
clone_size: few
cdr3_aa: CASSQGGQLGYEQYF
cdr3_nt: TGTGCCAGCAGCCAAGGCGGACAGCTAGGCTACGAGCAGTACTTC

v_call: TRBV6-6
d_call: TRBD1
j_call: TRBJ2-1
clone_size: -
cdr3_aa: CASSYFGTVNEQFF
cdr3_nt: TGTGCCAGCAGTTATTTCGGGACAGTCAATGAGCAGTTCTTC

v_call: TRBV10-3
d_call: -
j_call: TRBJ2-6
clone_size: -
cdr3_aa: CAISEAYSGANVLTF
cdr3_nt: TGTGCCATCAGTGAGGCGTATTCTGGGGCCAACGTCCTGACTTTC

v_call: TRBV27
d_call: -
j_call: TRBJ1-5
clone_size: -
cdr3_aa: CASSSIGGGKQPQHF
cdr3_nt: TGTGCCAGCAGTTCTATAGGGGGGGGCAAACAGCCCCAGCATTTT

v_call: TRBV18
d_call: -
j_call: TRBJ2-6
clone_size: -
cdr3_aa: CASSPGGAGANVLTF
cdr3_nt: TGTGCCAGCTCACCAGGGGGCGCTGGGGCCAACGTCCTGACTTTC

v_call: TRBV4-1
d_call: -
j_call: TRBJ2-7
clone_size: -
cdr3_aa: CASSQEGAFSAPFYEQYF
cdr3_nt: TGCGCCAGCAGCCAAGAAGGGGCTTTCAGTGCTCCCTTCTACGAGCAGTACTTC